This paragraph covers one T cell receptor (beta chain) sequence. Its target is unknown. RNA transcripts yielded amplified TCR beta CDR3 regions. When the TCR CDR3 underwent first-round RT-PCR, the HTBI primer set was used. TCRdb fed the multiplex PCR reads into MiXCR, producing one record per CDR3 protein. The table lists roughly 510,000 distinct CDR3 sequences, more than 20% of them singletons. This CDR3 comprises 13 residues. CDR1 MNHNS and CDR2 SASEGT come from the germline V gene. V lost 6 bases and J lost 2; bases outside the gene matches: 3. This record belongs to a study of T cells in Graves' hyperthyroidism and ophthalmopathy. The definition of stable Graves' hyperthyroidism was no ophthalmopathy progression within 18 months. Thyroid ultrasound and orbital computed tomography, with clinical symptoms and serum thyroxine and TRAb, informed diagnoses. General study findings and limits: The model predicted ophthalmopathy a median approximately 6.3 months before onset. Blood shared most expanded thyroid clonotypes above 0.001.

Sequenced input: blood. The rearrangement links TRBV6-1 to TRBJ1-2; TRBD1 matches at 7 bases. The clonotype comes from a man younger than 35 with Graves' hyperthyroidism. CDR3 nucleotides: TGTGCCAGCAGACTCAGGGGGAACTATGGCTACACCTTC. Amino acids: CASRLRGNYGYTF.